A single sample gave rise to the 22 T cell receptor beta chains below, sequenced in a study of CD8+ T cells in alopecia areata. Regarding treatment: oral pan-JAK inhibitor, 5-10 mg twice daily. Investigators isolated RNA and reverse transcribed it into cDNA to act as the sequencing template. Libraries were prepared by immunoSEQ multiplex PCR; TCRdb keeps only in-frame clonotypes and omits some of them. This table has roughly 250,000 clones, about 62% appearing once. The starting material was CD4+ T cells sorted from blood, obtained between weeks 51 and 54, from a patient treated with tofacitinib. The source is a human donor with alopecia areata.

The V gene is TRBV29-1, the J gene TRBJ2-7; D ambiguous. Germline CDR1 SQVTM, CDR2 ANQGSEA. Between the trimmed V and J ends, which lost 2 bases and 3 bases, there was a span of 5 bases. CDR3 length: 11 residues. The CDR3 region has the DNA TGCAGCGTTGAAAGCTACTACGAGCAGTACTTC. It yields the protein CSVESYYEQYF.

The V call is TRBV7-9, the J call TRBJ1-2, with D perhaps TRBD1 (6 bases). Per germline, CDR1 SEHNR and CDR2 FQNEAQ (reference sequence). The CDR3 covers 14 residues. The V end lost 4 bases, the J end lost 7 bases, and 16 bases lay between the germline ends. The CDR3 bases are TGTGCCAGCAGCTCAATGGGACAAACATCTGGCTACACCTTC. Its protein product is CASSSMGQTSGYTF.

The J gene is TRBJ2-2, the V gene TRBV7-2; D is unclear. Germline V gene sequence: CDR1 SGHTA, CDR2 FQGNSA. V dropped 5 bases and J dropped 5 bases, with 9 bases sitting between them. The CDR3 totals 13 residues. The DNA of the CDR3 is TGTGCCAGCAGCCCCTCGAGGACCGGGGAGCTGTTTTTT. This sequence encodes CASSPSRTGELFF.

The rearrangement joins TRBV7-9 to TRBJ2-5; D may be TRBD1 (6 bases). TRBJ2-7 matches the DNA end more closely, so the J call is doubtful. The CDR3 totals 16 residues. Germline loops: CDR1 SEHNR, CDR2 FQNEAQ (reference sequence). The DNA of the CDR3 is TGTGCCAGCAGCTTAGTGGGTGGGGGCCACTCCTACGAGCAGTACTTC. The encoded protein is CASSLVGGGHSYEQYF.

The rearrangement links TRBV29-1 to TRBJ1-5; no clear D. Deletions cut 7 bases from V and 0 bases from J, with 13 bases between. Looked up from germline, CDR1 is SQVTM and CDR2 is ANQGSEA. This CDR3 has 14 amino acids. The CDR3 DNA sequence: TGCAGCGCTCCAGCAGTTAATAGCAATCAGCCCCAGCATTTT. This gives the protein CSAPAVNSNQPQHF.

The chain is built from TRBV29-1 and TRBJ2-3; D is undetermined. The CDR3 length is 10 residues. Germline V lookup: CDR1 SQVTM, CDR2 ANQGSEA. V lost 4 bases to trimming and J lost 4 bases, with 3 bases between them. CDR3 loop: CSVGADTQYF. The CDR3 DNA sequence: TGCAGCGTTGGCGCAGATACGCAGTATTTT.

This clone was observed a single time. The J gene is TRBJ1-5, the V gene TRBV5-6, with unresolved D. CDR1 and CDR2 from the germline V gene are SGHDT and YYEEEE. The CDR3 extends over 14 amino acids. Trimming removed 2 bases at V and 8 bases at J, with 14 bases between. In DNA, the CDR3 is TGTGCCAGCAGCTTTTCGTCAGTTCCGGAGCCCCAGCATTTT. This sequence encodes CASSFSSVPEPQHF.

As concerns this clone: The identical CDR3 is also encoded by other nucleotide sequences in the sample. Here the CDR3 reads CSVGRNTGELFF. The CDR3 nucleotides are TGCAGCGTTGGACGCAACACCGGGGAGCTGTTTTTT. The chain recombines TRBV29-1 with TRBJ2-2, with D hard to call. The germline V gene has CDR1 SQVTM and CDR2 ANQGSEA. V lost 4 bases and J lost 2, with 5 bases in between. There are 12 residues in the CDR3.

The chain carries TRBV29-1 and TRBJ1-4; TRBD1 matches 7 bases. V gave up 0 bases and J gave up 7 bases; unmatched junction bases: 5. Germline CDR1 is SQVTM and CDR2 is ANQGSEA. The CDR3 runs 14 residues. The CDR3 sequence: CSVEDTSGGEKLFF. The CDR3 bases are TGCAGCGTTGAAGATACCTCAGGGGGTGAAAAACTGTTTTTT.

The V call is TRBV9, the J call TRBJ2-1; the match to TRBD1 covers 7 bases. Trimming at V came to 0 bases and at J to 5 bases, leaving 8 bases not matched to a gene. In germline, CDR1 is SGDLS, CDR2 YYNGEE. This CDR3 has 16 residues. The DNA of the CDR3 is TGTGCCAGCAGCGTAGGGCTCACAGGGGCGAACAATGAGCAGTTCTTC. It is translated as CASSVGLTGANNEQFF.

The CDR3 loop is CSVERGLDTEAFF. The CDR3 DNA reads TGCAGCGTTGAACGGGGGCTTGACACTGAAGCTTTCTTT. V and J are TRBV29-1 and TRBJ1-1; possibly TRBD1 for D (6 bases). V lost 2 bases and J 3 bases, leaving 10 bases between the germline ends. The CDR3 contains 13 residues. Germline V CDR1 and CDR2: SQVTM, ANQGSEA.

The V call is TRBV30, the J call TRBJ1-2; D perhaps matches TRBD1 (5 bases). The length of the CDR3 is 13 residues. V was trimmed by 2 bases and J by 4 bases, leaving 11 bases between them. Germline CDR1 and CDR2: GTSNPN and SVGIG (reference sequence). CDR3 nucleotides: TGTGCCTGGAGTCGGAGGGACGGCTATGGCTACACCTTC. Protein: CAWSRRDGYGYTF.

The rearrangement joins TRBV4-3 to TRBJ2-7; possibly TRBD2 for D (5 bases). The germline gives CDR1 LGHNA, CDR2 YSLEER. V shed 2 bases and J shed 4 bases, with 12 bases lying between them. The CDR3 spans 14 residues. CDR3 nucleotide sequence: TGCGCCAGCAGCCAAATGAGAGGGAGATACGAGCAGTACTTC. Translated: CASSQMRGRYEQYF.

This clone was seen only a few times. The J gene is TRBJ1-5, the V gene TRBV29-1; perhaps TRBD1 as D (6 bases). This CDR3 has 14 residues. CDR1 and CDR2 from the germline V gene are SQVTM and ANQGSEA. Trimming cost V 4 bases and J 4 bases, with 14 bases left between them. The CDR3 loop is CSVGGGGANQPQHF. The DNA of the CDR3 is TGCAGCGTTGGGGGCGGGGGGGCAAATCAGCCCCAGCATTTT.

The chain employs TRBV5-1 and TRBJ1-1, with D unresolved. Trimming took 6 bases from V and 1 from J, leaving 10 bases between them. This CDR3 is 13 amino acids long. Germline V lookup: CDR1 SGHRS, CDR2 YFSETQ. DNA for the CDR3: TGCGCCAGCACCCCATTCGGGAACACTGAAGCTTTCTTT. Its translation is CASTPFGNTEAFF. The complete variable domain, with remaining parts taken from reference TRBV5-1 and TRBJ1-1, reads KAGVTQTPRYLIKTRGQQVTLSCSPISGHRSVSWYQQTPGQGLQFLFEYFSETQRNKGNFPGRFSGRQFSNSRSEMNVSTLELGDSALYLCASTPFGNTEAFFGQGTRLTVV.

The chain carries TRBV5-4 and TRBJ1-2; D is uncertain. Germline lookup yields CDR1 SGHNT and CDR2 YYREEE (reference sequence). The V and J ends lost 4 bases and 3 bases respectively, with 10 bases between them. This CDR3 region has 13 residues. CDR3 in amino acids: CASSPRDDYGYTF. The CDR3 DNA reads as TGTGCCAGCAGCCCTAGAGACGACTATGGCTACACCTTC.

The chain has TRBV30 and TRBJ2-3; D remains ambiguous. V was pared by 2 bases and J by 5 bases, with 11 bases between. The CDR3 is 13 amino acids. Germline loops: CDR1 GTSNPN, CDR2 SVGIG (reference sequence). Here the CDR3 reads CAWSWELKDTQYF. The CDR3 region has the DNA TGTGCCTGGAGTTGGGAATTAAAAGATACGCAGTATTTT.

This chain joins TRBV5-1 and TRBJ1-1, with no clear D. The V and J ends lost 5 bases and 0 bases respectively, with 11 bases between them. The germline CDR1 and CDR2 sequences are SGHRS and YFSETQ. The CDR3 contains 14 residues. CDR3 sequence reads: CASSYDLMNTEAFF. The CDR3 DNA is TGCGCCAGCAGTTACGATCTCATGAACACTGAAGCTTTCTTT.

The chain uses TRBV29-1 and TRBJ2-1; D may be TRBD1 (5 bases). V dropped 7 bases and J dropped 8 bases, with 15 bases sitting between them. Germline V gene sequence: CDR1 SQVTM, CDR2 ANQGSEA. The CDR3 spans 12 residues. The CDR3 DNA is TGCAGCGCCCACAGTTGGGGCCATGAGCAGTTCTTC. Translating gives CSAHSWGHEQFF.

The chain links TRBV5-6 to TRBJ1-1, with no clear D. The CDR3 has 11 residues. V lost 3 bases, J lost 3 bases, and 3 bases lay in between. Germline assignment: CDR1 SGHDT and CDR2 YYEEEE. The CDR3 DNA reads as TGTGCCAGCAGCTATTACACTGAAGCTTTCTTT. This sequence encodes CASSYYTEAFF.

The J gene is TRBJ2-2, the V gene TRBV2; D is perhaps TRBD2 (5 bases). Per germline, CDR1 SNHLY and CDR2 FYNNEI. Trimming took off 4 bases at V and 5 bases at J, with 8 bases between the two ends. The CDR3 covers 13 residues. The CDR3: CASSGTGTGELFF. The CDR3 nucleotides are TGTGCCAGCAGTGGGACGGGAACCGGGGAGCTGTTTTTT. The whole variable domain, filled in from reference TRBV2 and TRBJ2-2, reads EPEVTQTPSHQVTQMGQEVILRCVPISNHLYFYWYRQILGQKVEFLVSFYNNEISEKSEIFDDQFSVERPDGSNFTLKIRSTKLEDSAMYFCASSGTGTGELFFGEGSRLTVL.

The J gene is TRBJ1-1, the V gene TRBV2; the D gene is possibly TRBD1 (5 bases). The CDR3 has 13 residues. Between the trimmed V and J ends, which lost 2 bases and 4 bases, there was a span of 8 bases. Germline V CDR1 and CDR2: SNHLY, FYNNEI. CDR3 coding DNA: TGTGCCAGCAGTGAACGACAGACCACTGAAGCTTTCTTT. Protein product: CASSERQTTEAFF.